A selection of T cell receptor beta chains follows, all from one sample in a study of blood T cells in healthy people across ages. From the 5' RACE reads, TCRdb called clonotypes with MiXCR, one entry per CDR3 protein. The sample has 850,000 to 1,000,000 distinct CDR3 sequences; roughly 52% are singletons. The sequenced material came from blood. The receptors were gathered from a man aged 25 to 40 in good health. The CDR3 runs from the conserved cysteine through the conserved F or W. A D gene is named only where the DNA matches it firmly. Rows may omit the clone size; those that give it use once, few, many or a size class.

d_gene: -
j_gene: TRBJ2-7
v_gene: TRBV20-1
abundance: once
len: 12
CDR3nt: TGCAGCGTTAAGGGGCTGGCCTGCGAGCAGTACTTC
CDR3aa: CSVKGLACEQYF

d_gene: TRBD1
j_gene: TRBJ2-7
v_gene: TRBV2
abundance: -
len: 13
CDR3nt: TGTGCCAGCAAGGACAGGGTGACTTACGAGCAGTACTTC
CDR3aa: CASKDRVTYEQYF

d_gene: -
j_gene: TRBJ2-7
v_gene: TRBV6-2/TRBV6-3
abundance: -
len: 14
CDR3nt: TGTGCCAGCAGTTACGCGCAGGGGTACTACGAGCAGTACTTC
CDR3aa: CASSYAQGYYEQYF

d_gene: -
j_gene: TRBJ1-1
v_gene: TRBV28
abundance: few
len: 15
CDR3nt: TGTGCCAGCAGGGACGCCTTAGGAGTGACCACTGAAGCTTTCTTT
CDR3aa: CASRDALGVTTEAFF

d_gene: TRBD2
j_gene: TRBJ2-1
v_gene: TRBV20-1
abundance: -
len: 16
CDR3nt: TGCAGTGCTCAGACTAGCGGGGTAAACGCCTACAATGAGCAGTTCTTC
CDR3aa: CSAQTSGVNAYNEQFF

d_gene: -
j_gene: TRBJ2-7
v_gene: TRBV6-6
abundance: few
len: 14
CDR3nt: TGTGCCAGCAGGTACTCCATCACCTCCTACGAGCAGTACTTC
CDR3aa: CASRYSITSYEQYF

d_gene: -
j_gene: TRBJ2-3
v_gene: TRBV29-1
abundance: -
len: 14
CDR3nt: TGCAGCGTGGAGGGGGGTGGGGTTGCAGATACGCAGTATTTT
CDR3aa: CSVEGGGVADTQYF

d_gene: TRBD1
j_gene: TRBJ1-6
v_gene: TRBV10-3
abundance: -
len: 13
CDR3nt: TGTGCCAGCCGGGACAGAGTTGATTCACCCCTCCACTTT
CDR3aa: CASRDRVDSPLHF

d_gene: -
j_gene: TRBJ2-3
v_gene: TRBV9
abundance: -
len: 16
CDR3nt: TGTGCCAGCAGCGTTACGGGGGGCCTATATTCGGATACGCAGTATTTT
CDR3aa: CASSVTGGLYSDTQYF

d_gene: -
j_gene: TRBJ2-7
v_gene: TRBV7-6
abundance: -
len: 14
CDR3nt: TGTGCCAGCAGCTCGGGGTCGTTTTCCTACGAGCAGTACTTC
CDR3aa: CASSSGSFSYEQYF

d_gene: -
j_gene: TRBJ1-5
v_gene: TRBV6-5
abundance: -
len: 15
CDR3nt: TGTGCCAACAGTTACGGGAGGGGGACGAATCAGCCCCAGCATTTT
CDR3aa: CANSYGRGTNQPQHF

d_gene: TRBD2
j_gene: TRBJ2-7
v_gene: TRBV11-3
abundance: -
len: 15
CDR3nt: TGTGCCAGCAGCAGCGGCGGGGGAGTGGGCTACGAGCAGTACTTC
CDR3aa: CASSSGGGVGYEQYF

d_gene: TRBD1
j_gene: TRBJ2-7
v_gene: TRBV6-5
abundance: few
len: 14
CDR3nt: TGTGCCAGCAGGCAGACAGGGCTAGTCTACGAGCAGTACTTC
CDR3aa: CASRQTGLVYEQYF

d_gene: -
j_gene: TRBJ2-3
v_gene: TRBV7-9
abundance: -
len: 14
CDR3nt: TGTGCCAGCACCCCGGGGCAGGGCCCCGATACGCAGTATTTT
CDR3aa: CASTPGQGPDTQYF